This is a list of T cell receptor beta chains from one sample in a study of Graves' ophthalmopathy and Graves' hyperthyroidism. TCRdb reprocessed the multiplex PCR reads with MiXCR, giving one entry per CDR3 protein. The data hold approximately 380,000 distinct CDR3 sequences, with around 21% observed a single time. Sequencing was done on a sample of peripheral blood. Receptors originate from a woman under 30 with stable Graves' hyperthyroidism. CDR3s include the opening cysteine and the closing phenylalanine or tryptophan. Fields, in order: V gene, clone size, J gene, D gene, CDR3 DNA, CDR3 protein. The D gene is left open where the match is weak. Rows may omit the clone size; those that give it use once, few, many or a size class.

TRBV4-2,many,TRBJ2-7,TRBD2,TGTGCCAGCAGCCAAGAACTAGCGGGGTTCTACGAGCAGTACTTC,CASSQELAGFYEQYF
TRBV18,many,TRBJ2-5,.,TGTGCCAGCTCACCACCTGCCAGCTCGGAGACCCAGTACTTC,CASSPPASSETQYF
TRBV7-9,.,TRBJ2-2,TRBD1,TGTGCCAGCAGCTCTTCAGGGGGACCCGGGGAGCTGTGTTTT,CASSSSGGPGELCF
TRBV11-2,many,TRBJ2-4,.,TGTGCCAGCAGCGCTCGATTCAGGGTCTATTATAATATTCAGTACTTC,CASSARFRVYYNIQYF
TRBV6-2/TRBV6-3,many,TRBJ2-7,TRBD2,TGTGCCAGCAGGATTACTAGCGGGAGCTACGAGCAGTACTTC,CASRITSGSYEQYF
TRBV20-1,many,TRBJ1-5,.,TGCAGTGCTAGAGGGGCGGGGAGCAATCAGCCCCAGCATTTT,CSARGAGSNQPQHF
TRBV6-4,many,TRBJ2-2,.,TGTGCCAGCAGGGGAGAAGGGACACCCAGGAACACCGGGGAGCTGTTTTTT,CASRGEGTPRNTGELFF
TRBV6-2/TRBV6-3,.,TRBJ2-7,TRBD2,TGTGCCAGCAGTTACTCGCCCCTCCACGGGAGGGCCTACGAGCAGTACTTC,CASSYSPLHGRAYEQYF
TRBV12-5,.,TRBJ1-1,.,TGTGCTAGTGGTTTGTCAGGGCACACTGAAGCTTTCTTT,CASGLSGHTEAFF
TRBV29-1,many,TRBJ2-7,.,TGCAGCGCCTACGAGCAGTACTTC,CSAYEQYF
TRBV5-1,many,TRBJ2-7,.,TGCGCCAGCAGCTTGGCACAGGGAGGAGGCGAGCAGTACTTC,CASSLAQGGGEQYF
TRBV18,many,TRBJ1-1,.,TGTGCCAGCTCACCACGCTGGAGATACACTGAAGCTTTCTTT,CASSPRWRYTEAFF
TRBV6-5,many,TRBJ2-7,TRBD2,TGTGCCAGCAGTTACGGGGGGACTAGCGGGTTCGAGCAGTACTTC,CASSYGGTSGFEQYF
TRBV28,many,TRBJ1-2,.,TGTGCCAGCAGTTTATCCGGGGGCGGGCATGGCTACACCTTC,CASSLSGGGHGYTF
TRBV20-1,many,TRBJ2-5,TRBD1,TGCAGTGCTAGAGAAGGGCAGGGGGCGCGAAGGACCCAGTACTTC,CSAREGQGARRTQYF
TRBV6-1,many,TRBJ2-7,TRBD1,TGTGCCAGCTACTCCGGGACAGGGGGTAACGAGCAGTACTTC,CASYSGTGGNEQYF
TRBV20-1,many,TRBJ1-2,.,TGCAGTGCTGATGTCGGGGTCAGGGACTATGGCTACACCTTC,CSADVGVRDYGYTF
TRBV6-5,.,TRBJ2-4,TRBD2,TGTGCCAGCAGTTACGGGACTAGCGGGAGTAAGTACTTC,CASSYGTSGSKYF
TRBV20-1,many,TRBJ2-7,.,TGCAGTGCTAGAGATCGATTGCCCTACGAGCAGTACTTC,CSARDRLPYEQYF
TRBV6-1,many,TRBJ2-7,.,TGTGCCAGCAGTGATTACGGACCTCCTTTCGATCAGTACTTC,CASSDYGPPFDQYF
TRBV4-1,many,TRBJ1-2,.,TGCGCCAGCAGCCAAGGTCGGGGGACGGCCCGCGGCTACACCTTC,CASSQGRGTARGYTF
TRBV11-2,many,TRBJ2-5,TRBD2,TGTGCCAGCAGCTTGCGGGGACTAAGAGAGACCCAGTACTTC,CASSLRGLRETQYF
TRBV12-3/TRBV12-4,.,TRBJ1-5,TRBD1,TGTGCCAGCAGCCAGGGACAGGTCAATCAGCCCCAGCATTTT,CASSQGQVNQPQHF
TRBV5-1,many,TRBJ1-6,TRBD1,TGCGCCAGCAGCTTGGGACAGGGGCCGAGTTCACCCCTCCACTTT,CASSLGQGPSSPLHF
TRBV7-9,few,TRBJ1-1,.,TGTGCCAGCAGCGATCGGACAGCGAACACTGAAGCTTTCTTT,CASSDRTANTEAFF
TRBV29-1,.,TRBJ2-7,TRBD2,TGCAGCGTTGAAGGCCCCCTCACAACTAGCGGGAAAAGGTACGAGCAGTACTTC,CSVEGPLTTSGKRYEQYF
TRBV19,many,TRBJ1-5,.,TGTGCCAGTAAGGAAAGACAGAATCAGCCCCAGCATTTT,CASKERQNQPQHF
TRBV6-2/TRBV6-3,many,TRBJ2-5,TRBD1,TGTGCCAGCAGGATGGACAGGGGAGGCGAGACCCAGTACTTC,CASRMDRGGETQYF
TRBV20-1,.,TRBJ1-5,.,TGCAGTGCTTATGGCGGACAAGCCATTCGCAATCAGCCCCAGCATTTT,CSAYGGQAIRNQPQHF
TRBV2,many,TRBJ1-5,TRBD1,TGTGCCAGCAGTGTAAGACAGGGGAATCAGCCCCAGCATTTT,CASSVRQGNQPQHF
TRBV6-1,.,TRBJ2-5,.,TGTGCCAGCAGTGAAACGTTGACGGCACAAGAGACCCAGTACTTC,CASSETLTAQETQYF
TRBV28,many,TRBJ2-7,.,TGTGCTTCCCGCGGCTACCTCTCCTACGAGCAGTACTTC,CASRGYLSYEQYF
TRBV5-1,many,TRBJ2-7,.,TGCGCCAGCAACAGCGCCTCCTACGAGCAGTACTTC,CASNSASYEQYF
TRBV20-1,many,TRBJ1-1,.,TGCAGTGCTAGAGATCTGGGGCGAGTGACCTTGAACACTGAAGCTTTCTTT,CSARDLGRVTLNTEAFF
TRBV3-1,.,TRBJ2-2,.,TGTGCCAGCAGCTTCCGAACTACGAGCAGGGCCACCGGGGAGCTGTTTTTT,CASSFRTTSRATGELFF
TRBV28,.,TRBJ1-2,.,TGTGCCAGCAGGCCAACAGGGAGGAGAGACTATGGCTACACCTTC,CASRPTGRRDYGYTF
TRBV6-5,once,TRBJ1-1,.,TGTGCCAGCAGTTACAGCGGTCTTTCGGCCACTGAAGCTTTCTTT,CASSYSGLSATEAFF
TRBV24-1,many,TRBJ2-7,TRBD1,TGTGCCACCAGTGACCCACGGACAGGGAACTACGAGCAGTACTTC,CATSDPRTGNYEQYF
TRBV5-1,many,TRBJ1-1,TRBD1,TGCGCCAGCAGCAACTTACAGGGGGGGAACACTGAAGCTTTCTTT,CASSNLQGGNTEAFF
TRBV12-3/TRBV12-4,.,TRBJ2-7,.,TGTGCCAGCAGACAGTTATACGAGCAGTACTTC,CASRQLYEQYF
TRBV12-3/TRBV12-4,.,TRBJ1-1,.,TGTGCCAGCAGCCTCGGGCAGGATGTGAACACTGAAGCTTTCTTT,CASSLGQDVNTEAFF
TRBV6-5,many,TRBJ1-6,TRBD1,TGTGCCAGCAGTTACTCGGGACAGGGGGGTTCACCCCTCCACTTT,CASSYSGQGGSPLHF
TRBV10-3,many,TRBJ2-5,.,TGTGCCATCAGTGAAGCTGGGGGTGGAGAGACCCAGTACTTC,CAISEAGGGETQYF
TRBV19,many,TRBJ2-7,TRBD2,TGTGCCAGTAGTATCTTAGCGGGAGACCCCATCTACGAGCAGTACTTC,CASSILAGDPIYEQYF
TRBV13,few,TRBJ2-7,TRBD2,TGTGCCAGCAGCTTACGTTTAGCGGGGTCCTGGGAGCAGTACTTC,CASSLRLAGSWEQYF
TRBV13,many,TRBJ1-1,.,TGTGCCAGCAGCAAGGACAAGGAGGCTGAAGCTTTCTTT,CASSKDKEAEAFF
TRBV30,many,TRBJ2-5,TRBD2,TGTGCCTGGAAAAATCTTCCGGGACTAGCGGGAGAGACCCAGTACTTC,CAWKNLPGLAGETQYF